The sequence of this T cell receptor (beta chain) was determined in a study of blood T cells in healthy people across ages. A second PCR of 7 to 11 cycles used a sample-barcoded 5' primer and a J-beta primer mix. A 12-random-nucleotide template-switch adaptor tagged each cDNA molecule. A single record per CDR3 protein comes from TCRdb applying MiXCR to the 5' RACE reads. The sample shows about 800,000 distinct CDR3 sequences, 25% of them seen only once. Another study also made use of these data, one on T cells of mothers and their children.

Input material: blood. The clonotype originates from a boy between 10 and 17 years old in good health.

The DNA of the CDR3 is TGTGCCAGCAGGCAGGGGTCCGGAAACACCATATATTTT. Amino acid sequence: CASRQGSGNTIYF. The chain links TRBV21-1 to TRBJ1-3. TRBV21-1 is a listed pseudogene. The CDR3 totals 13 residues.